This TCR beta chain was identified during a study of CD8 T cells in ankylosing spondylitis. General study points: Reportedly, significant enrichment of disease-linked clones occurred in matched ankylosing spondylitis synovial fluid. Past research had described some motif variants in reactive arthritis synovial fluid and blood.

The V gene lost 5 bases and the J gene lost 3 bases, with 17 bases spanning the gap. This CDR3 has 15 residues. Germline assignment: CDR1 DFQATT and CDR2 SNEGSKA (reference sequence). A note on this clonotype: Its antigen is currently unknown.

The authors made TCR beta libraries by quantitative 5'-RACE with molecular barcodes. A single record per CDR3 protein comes from TCRdb applying MiXCR to the 5' RACE reads. Among approximately 350,000 distinct CDR3 sequences listed, roughly 14% were seen once. The sequenced sample consisted of blood, either unsorted or a sorted T cell fraction (not recorded which). The chain joins TRBV20-1 to TRBJ2-1, with D perhaps TRBD2 (7 bases). The sequence derives from a male donor with ankylosing spondylitis or in good health (not recorded which). This CDR3 reads CSAPKGGPHYNEQFF. CDR3 nucleotide sequence: TGCAGTGCTCCCAAGGGGGGGCCTCACTACAATGAGCAGTTCTTC.